This TCR beta chain was sequenced in a study of blood T cell repertoires in COVID-19. Looking at the study overall: Acute-phase and convalescent COVID-19 samples originated in the United States, Italy and Spain. PBMCs, B-cell-depleted T cells, or T cells were the source of the cDNA or gDNA that made up the material.

Study processing details: Amplified reference gene primers provided the basis for estimating nucleated cell counts. Libraries were prepared by immunoSEQ multiplex PCR; TCRdb keeps only in-frame clonotypes and omits some of them. From that table come the V and J calls and clone size; the DNA was used to work out D and trimming. The profile shows a few hundred thousand clones, roughly 90% of them singletons. V dropped 5 bases and J dropped 2 bases, with 7 bases sitting between them. The CDR3 length is 12 residues. Germline V gene lookup returns CDR1 SGHRS and CDR2 YFSETQ. Sample: peripheral blood. The receptor's source is a woman between 40 and 50 years old who had recovered from COVID-19. The chain employs TRBV5-1 and TRBJ2-5, with TRBD2 as a possible D gene (5 bases). CDR3 loop: CASRLVQETQYF. The CDR3 DNA sequence: TGCGCCAGCAGACTAGTTCAAGAGACCCAGTACTTC.